This T cell receptor (beta chain) came from a study of T cell responses to AZD1222 COVID-19 vaccine. Notes on the study in general: The donor group comprised mostly white British people and more females; the analysis possibly underestimated clonal diversity. Vaccine-associated CD4 TCRs ranged over spike, dominating at 160-218 and 743-854. Recipients of two AZD1222 doses showed rising Spike-specific TCR breadth and depth.

The repertoire was sequenced with immunoSEQ multiplex PCR; TCRdb's copy has only in-frame clones and lacks some. The sample lists some 170,000 clones; about 90% were seen once. Losses at the gene ends were 8 bases for V and 4 bases for J; bases not matched to a gene: 10. The CDR3 loop spans 14 amino acids. CDR1 and CDR2 from the germline V gene are MNHEY and SVGAGI. This clone showed up just a few times. Its antigen is currently unknown. The clonotype originates from an adult who received the AZD1222 COVID-19 vaccine. Material: peripheral blood, obtained 28 days after the second AZD1222 dose. The chain employs TRBV6-5 and TRBJ1-2; the match to TRBD1 covers 7 bases. The CDR3 protein is CASFPGQPGYGYTF. The CDR3 nucleotides are TGTGCCAGCTTTCCGGGACAGCCAGGCTATGGCTACACCTTC.